This TCR beta chain originates from a study of CD8 T cells in Susac syndrome. Study-wide results and caveats: The study's TCR sequencing and HLA analysis covered a relatively small number of individuals, and the study acknowledged this.

This clonotype was seen once. The antigen is unknown. Healthy donors constituted the controls, which were matched for age and sex. The TEMRA cells underwent FACS enrichment, while the CD8+ and CD4+ T cells underwent negative isolation. RNA amounts of roughly 0.5 to 1 ug underwent reverse transcription with random hexamers. An immunoSEQ multiplex PCR amplified TCR beta CDR3 over 54 Vbeta and 13 Jbeta. MiXCR, applied by TCRdb to the immunoSEQ multiplex PCR reads, yields one record per CDR3 protein. Found here are just under 150,000 distinct CDR3 sequences, approximately 93% of them singletons; the top ten hold under 0.095%. Germline lookup yields CDR1 DFQATT and CDR2 SNEGSKA (reference sequence). V was cut by 5 bases and J by 10 bases, with 20 bases left in between. The CDR3 runs 13 residues.

The chain couples TRBV20-1 to TRBJ1-2, with D hard to call. Input material: CD4+ T cells from PBMCs. The receptor was derived from a human donor in good health. The CDR3 bases are TGCAGTGCTCACCGGGAAGGTGTGAGTTCCTACACCTTC. The encoded protein is CSAHREGVSSYTF.